These 21 T cell receptor beta chains came from one sample sequenced in a study of response to subunit inactivated influenza vaccine. Each CDR3 protein is one row after TCRdb ran MiXCR on the RT-PCR reads. The sample shows around 520,000 distinct CDR3 sequences, 10% to 15% of them seen only once. The sample in question was PBMCs from blood, obtained on the day of vaccination. The receptor set was obtained from a man aged 45-65 years who received an inactivated influenza vaccine.

This rearrangement joins TRBV7-9 to TRBJ2-3; 12 positions agree with TRBD2. The CDR3 totals 16 residues. Germline values: CDR1 SEHNR, CDR2 FQNEAQ (reference sequence). Trimming removed 6 bases from V and 4 bases from J; junction bases left unmatched: 8. CDR3 nucleotide sequence: TGTGCCAGCAGGTTCCCTAGCGGGGGGGAATCAGATACGCAGTATTTT. Protein: CASRFPSGGESDTQYF.

This clonotype has more than one count but fewer than ten. The CDR3, as DNA: TGCAGTGCTACCGTGGGACTAGCGTTTTCCTACGAGCAGTACTTC. Protein: CSATVGLAFSYEQYF. V gene TRBV20-1 combines with J gene TRBJ2-7; 10 bases are shared with TRBD2. The V gene's germline CDR1 is DFQATT and CDR2 SNEGSKA (reference sequence). This CDR3 has 15 amino acids. The V and J ends lost 4 bases and 1 base, in that order; junction bases with no gene match: 7.

The chain is built from TRBV5-1 and TRBJ1-2; D gene uncertain. The CDR3 covers 14 residues. Germline V CDR1 and CDR2: SGHRS, YFSETQ. V gave up 0 bases and J gave up 1 base, with 7 bases separating them. The CDR3, as DNA: TGCGCCAGCAGCTTGGATTTCCGTAACTATGGCTACACCTTC. This translates into CASSLDFRNYGYTF.

This clonotype appeared many times. In DNA form, the CDR3 reads TGCGCCAGCAGCATGTCAGGGACAGGCCTTCGAAGTACGAACATTCAGTACTTC. This gives the protein CASSMSGTGLRSTNIQYF. This chain connects TRBV5-1 to TRBJ2-4; 8 bases are shared with TRBD1. CDR1 is SGHRS, CDR2 YFSETQ, per germline. Losses at the gene ends were 4 bases for V and 7 bases for J; bases not matched to a gene: 19. This CDR3 spans 18 amino acids.

This clonotype came up a few times. V and J are TRBV2 and TRBJ2-1; TRBD2 matches at 8 bases. The CDR3 has 15 residues. CDR1 and CDR2 (germline): SNHLY, FYNNEI. V dropped 2 bases and J dropped 7; count of bases not matched to a gene: 7. The CDR3 sequence: CASSERLGLVNEQFF. The CDR3 DNA is TGTGCCAGCAGTGAACGGCTGGGACTAGTAAATGAGCAGTTCTTC.

The chain uses TRBV24-1 and TRBJ2-5; 7 nucleotides match TRBD1. Germline V gene sequence: CDR1 KGHDR, CDR2 SFDVKD. After removal of 0 bases from V and 4 bases from J, the junction contained 1 base not matched to a gene. There are 14 residues in the CDR3. CDR3 DNA: TGTGCCACCAGTGATTTGCCAGGGGGAGAGACCCAGTACTTC. This translates into CATSDLPGGETQYF.

This clonotype was counted a few times. This chain links TRBV5-5 with TRBJ2-1; 14 nucleotides match TRBD2. V was pared by 3 bases and J by 9 bases, with 5 bases of the junction left unmatched. Germline CDR1 is SGHKS and CDR2 is YYEKEE (reference sequence). This CDR3 is 15 amino acids long. CDR3 in DNA: TGTGCCAGCAGCTCAAGACTAGCGGGAGGGCTTGAGCAGTTCTTC. It translates to CASSSRLAGGLEQFF. Variable domain in full (rest from reference TRBV5-5 and TRBJ2-1): DAGVTQSPTHLIKTRGQQVTLRCSPISGHKSVSWYQQVLGQGPQFIFQYYEKEERGRGNFPDRFSARQFPNYSSELNVNALLLGDSALYLCASSSRLAGGLEQFFGPGTRLTVL.

Many counts were recorded for this clonotype. V is TRBV19 and J is TRBJ2-1, with TRBD1 matching 7 bases. Losses at the gene ends were 7 bases for V and 6 bases for J; bases not matched to a gene: 12. The CDR3 loop spans 15 amino acids. The germline V gene encodes CDR1 LNHDA and CDR2 SQIVND (reference sequence). The CDR3 bases are TGTGCCAGTACCCCCGGTAGGGGGCCGGGCAATGAGCAGTTCTTC. Protein: CASTPGRGPGNEQFF.

This clonotype was counted at least ten times. The chain is built from TRBV29-1 and TRBJ2-3; D gene ambiguous. The CDR3 loop spans 13 amino acids. Trimming took 2 bases from V and 0 from J, leaving 6 bases between them. Germline V CDR1 and CDR2: SQVTM, ANQGSEA. CDR3 in amino acids: CSVELGSTDTQYF. CDR3 nucleotides: TGCAGCGTTGAATTGGGAAGCACAGATACGCAGTATTTT.

Many counts were recorded for this clonotype. The rearrangement uses TRBV3-1 and TRBJ2-4; no definite D call. Trimming cost V 2 bases and J 1 base, with 6 bases left between them. This CDR3 spans 14 amino acids. Germline lookup yields CDR1 LGHDT and CDR2 YNNKEL (reference sequence). Here the CDR3 DNA reads TGTGCCAGCAGCCAACTATCCGCCAAAAACATTCAGTACTTC. Its translation: CASSQLSAKNIQYF.

This clonotype was seen only a few times. The rearrangement uses TRBV7-9 and TRBJ2-1; 7 positions agree with TRBD1. This CDR3 is 16 amino acids long. V shed 5 bases and J 3 bases; nucleotides not matched to a gene: 10. The germline CDR1 and CDR2 sequences are SEHNR and FQNEAQ (reference sequence). The DNA for the CDR3 is TGTGCCAGCAGCCAAAGGGACAGAACATACTACAATGAGCAGTTCTTC. Residues: CASSQRDRTYYNEQFF.

Concerning this clonotype itself: A junction end diverges from the germline sequence, so it may reflect a read error. The chain links TRBV28 to TRBJ2-2; 7 bases map to TRBD2. CDR3 size: 15 residues. Germline CDR1 is MDHEN and CDR2 is SYDVKM. CDR3: CASRETSFKGGELYF. The CDR3 DNA reads as TGTGCCAGCAGGGAGACTAGCTTTAAGGGCGGGGAGCTGTATTTT. Together with reference TRBV28 and TRBJ2-2, the CDR3 gives the full variable domain: DVKVTQSSRYLVKRTGEKVFLECVQDMDHENMFWYRQDPGLGLRLIYFSYDVKMKEKGDIPEGYSVSREKKERFSLILESASTNQTSMYLCASRETSFKGGELYFGEGSRLTVL.

This clonotype was detected a few times. The chain is built from TRBV29-1 and TRBJ2-1; 13 bases agree with TRBD2. Losses at the gene ends were 5 bases for V and 7 bases for J; bases not matched to a gene: 11. This CDR3 has 16 residues. CDR1 is SQVTM and CDR2 is ANQGSEA in the germline V gene. CDR3 residues: CSVWGGGTSGTNEQFF. CDR3 bases: TGCAGCGTTTGGGGGGGCGGGACTAGCGGGACTAATGAGCAGTTCTTC.

The chain couples TRBV9 to TRBJ1-1; D unclear. This CDR3 is built from 17 residues. Germline loops: CDR1 SGDLS, CDR2 YYNGEE. V shed 3 bases and J shed 2 bases, with 20 bases lying between them. Here the CDR3 DNA reads TGTGCCAGCAGCGCAACCTTGGGGTACGGGTCCAACACTGAAGCTTTCTTT. This sequence encodes CASSATLGYGSNTEAFF.

A few counts support this clonotype. V gene TRBV10-3 combines with J gene TRBJ2-7; 7 nucleotides line up with TRBD2. CDR1 and CDR2 (germline): ENHRY, SYGVKD. V dropped 4 bases and J dropped 4; count of bases not matched to a gene: 7. This CDR3 is built from 14 residues. Here the CDR3 reads CAISGGGRGYEQYF. In nucleotides, the CDR3 is TGTGCCATCAGTGGCGGCGGGAGAGGGTACGAGCAGTACTTC.

This chain uses TRBV7-6 with TRBJ2-7, with 7 positions matching TRBD1. The ends lost 1 base at V and 2 bases at J; junction bases unmatched: 8. Germline assignment: CDR1 SGHVS and CDR2 FNYEAQ. The CDR3 has 16 amino acids. The CDR3 DNA is TGTGCCAGCAGCTTAGAACAGGGGATGGCGGCCTACGAGCAGTACTTC. It codes for CASSLEQGMAAYEQYF.

The genes are TRBV12-3 or TRBV12-4 and TRBJ2-3, with unresolved D. V was shortened by 3 bases and J by 8 bases, with 15 bases between the two germline ends. The CDR3 loop spans 14 amino acids. The chain's CDR3 is CASSFDDIRGTQYF. The DNA for the CDR3 is TGTGCCAGCAGTTTCGACGATATTCGTGGTACGCAGTATTTT.

This chain uses TRBV19 with TRBJ2-1; TRBD1 might be the D (7 bases). The CDR3 covers 15 residues. Germline loops: CDR1 LNHDA, CDR2 SQIVND (reference sequence). V was shortened by 6 bases and J by 0 bases, with 12 bases between the two germline ends. CDR3 nucleotide sequence: TGTGCCAGTAGATGGAGGGACAGCTCCTACAATGAGCAGTTCTTC. It yields the protein CASRWRDSSYNEQFF.

The V call is TRBV4-2, the J call TRBJ2-7, with 10 positions matching TRBD2. V shed 0 bases and J 5 bases; nucleotides not matched to a gene: 7. This CDR3 is built from 16 residues. From germline, CDR1 is LGHNA and CDR2 YNFKEQ. CDR3 sequence: CASSQELSGRADEQYF. CDR3 nucleotides: TGTGCCAGCAGCCAAGAATTAAGCGGGAGGGCCGACGAGCAGTACTTC.

This clonotype showed up many times. This sequence joins TRBV12-3 or TRBV12-4 and TRBJ2-3; 7 nucleotides line up with TRBD2. J lost 5 bases, V lost 6 bases, and 17 bases had no gene match. The CDR3 is 17 residues long. CDR3 in DNA: TGTGCCAGCAGACCCCTTATCGGGGGGAGCTACGGAGATACGCAGTATTTT. Its protein product is CASRPLIGGSYGDTQYF.

This clonotype appeared many times. The gene calls are TRBV12-3 or TRBV12-4 and TRBJ1-6; D uncertain. V lost 3 bases, J lost 7 bases, and 4 bases lay in between. The CDR3 runs to 12 residues. The CDR3: CASSLGNSPLHF. CDR3 DNA: TGTGCCAGCAGTTTGGGAAATTCACCCCTCCACTTT.